These 26 T cell receptor beta chains were all obtained from the same sample, sequenced in a study of blood T cells in healthy people across ages. Through a sample-barcoded 5' primer and a J-beta primer mix, a second PCR was run for roughly 7 to 12 cycles. TCRdb recomputed calls from the 5' RACE reads with MiXCR, one row per CDR3 protein. The sample has around 1,500,000 distinct CDR3 sequences, 28% seen once. Sequenced sample: blood. The receptors stem from a woman younger than 45 in good health.

There are a few counts of this clonotype. The chain combines TRBV4-3 with TRBJ2-7; D tentatively fits TRBD1 or TRBD2 (5 bases each). TRBJ2-5 explains the end of the DNA better; the J call may be wrong. The CDR3 covers 18 residues. In germline, CDR1 is LGHNA, CDR2 YSLEER. CDR3 sequence: CASSQDLQPGTLGETQYF. As DNA, the CDR3 is TGCGCCAGCAGCCAAGATCTCCAGCCCGGGACCCTAGGGGAGACCCAGTACTTC.

A note on this clonotype: A junction boundary mismatches the germline segment, possibly from a read error. The chain carries TRBV10-3 and TRBJ2-1; D is uncertain. Germline lookup yields CDR1 ENHRY and CDR2 SYGVKD. This CDR3 is built from 13 residues. In nucleotides, the CDR3 is TGTGCCATCAGTGCGGTCTCCGACAATGAGCAGTTCTTC. Protein product: CAISAVSDNEQFF.

The chain uses TRBV20-1 and TRBJ1-2, with D unresolved. Trimming took off 0 bases at V and 7 bases at J, with 15 bases between the two ends. Per the germline V gene, CDR1 is DFQATT and CDR2 is SNEGSKA (reference sequence). This CDR3 has 14 residues. CDR3 protein: CSARDSGPRGGYTF. CDR3 nucleotides: TGCAGTGCTAGAGATTCCGGGCCACGGGGTGGCTACACCTTC.

This clonotype was observed many times. This chain links TRBV29-1 with TRBJ2-7; no clear D gene. V lost 4 bases, J lost 0 bases, and 10 bases lay in between. Germline loops: CDR1 SQVTM, CDR2 ANQGSEA. CDR3 length: 13 residues. The CDR3 nucleotides are TGCAGCGTTGTTTTGGTGAGCTCCTACGAGCAGTACTTC. It encodes CSVVLVSSYEQYF.

This clonotype was observed many times. The rearrangement uses TRBV18 and TRBJ2-7; TRBD1 is a possible D gene (6 bases). The CDR3 runs to 14 residues. The V and J ends lost 3 bases and 2 bases respectively, with 11 bases between them. Germline V gene sequence: CDR1 KGHSH, CDR2 LQKENI. The CDR3: CASSPGTTTYEQYF. In nucleotides, the CDR3 is TGTGCCAGCTCACCCGGGACAACCACCTACGAGCAGTACTTC.

The V call is TRBV20-1, the J call TRBJ1-1, with D hard to call. The germline V gene has CDR1 DFQATT and CDR2 SNEGSKA (reference sequence). The CDR3 sequence is 13 residues long. Trimming removed 3 bases from V and 4 bases from J, with 12 bases in between. The CDR3 DNA reads as TGCAGTGCTAGTAAAGGGAAGGGCACTGAAGCTTTCTTT. This codes for CSASKGKGTEAFF.

This clonotype showed up just a few times. V gene TRBV12-3 or TRBV12-4 combines with J gene TRBJ2-6, with TRBD2 identical over 11 bases. The CDR3 runs to 19 residues. The junction had 9 bases not matched to a gene; V was cut back by 5 bases and J by 0 bases. This CDR3 reads CASSDGLAGRLSGANVLTF. Here the CDR3 DNA reads TGTGCCAGCAGTGACGGACTAGCGGGTCGCCTCTCTGGGGCCAACGTCCTGACTTTC.

This clonotype was recorded at least ten times. The genes are TRBV12-3 or TRBV12-4 and TRBJ2-3, with 9 bases matching TRBD1. V lost 8 bases and J lost 3; bases outside the gene matches: 6. This CDR3 region has 14 residues. CDR3 nucleotide sequence: TGTGCCAGCGGCTTGACAGGGGGTACAGATACGCAGTATTTT. Protein: CASGLTGGTDTQYF.

V is TRBV10-3 and J is TRBJ1-1; D is perhaps TRBD1 (6 bases). Germline V gene sequence: CDR1 ENHRY, CDR2 SYGVKD. CDR3 length: 14 residues. V was pared by 3 bases and J by 3 bases, with 11 bases between. As DNA, the CDR3 is TGTGCCATCAGTGATCGGGGGGCGGACACTGAAGCTTTCTTT. Translating gives CAISDRGADTEAFF.

This clonotype was recorded a few times. This sequence joins TRBV6-5 and TRBJ1-1; perhaps TRBD1 as D (5 bases). Per germline, CDR1 MNHEY and CDR2 SVGAGI. V was cut by 10 bases and J by 1 base, with 13 bases left in between. This CDR3 spans 13 amino acids. The CDR3 region is CAISRQTNTEAFF. The CDR3 bases are TGTGCCATCTCACGACAGACGAACACTGAAGCTTTCTTT.

This clonotype was counted a few times. J is TRBJ1-4 and V is TRBV5-1; D is possibly TRBD1 (6 bases). From germline, CDR1 is SGHRS and CDR2 YFSETQ. The CDR3 totals 15 residues. Trimming removed 0 bases from V and 7 bases from J, with 13 bases in between. CDR3 coding DNA: TGCGCCAGCAGCTTGGAAGAGGGGGTGGGTGAAAAACTGTTTTTT. Encoded protein: CASSLEEGVGEKLFF.

The V call is TRBV6-5, the J call TRBJ2-1, with 9 bases fitting TRBD1. The germline CDR1 and CDR2 sequences are MNHEY and SVGAGI. V was clipped by 8 bases and J by 7 bases; unmatched bases: 15. This CDR3 is built from 16 residues. In DNA, the CDR3 is TGTGCCAGCGGTCAAACCGGGACAGGGAGGGGGAATGAGCAGTTCTTC. Translated, it gives CASGQTGTGRGNEQFF.

The rearrangement links TRBV12-5 to TRBJ1-5; no firm D call. Between the trimmed V and J ends, which lost 7 bases and 6 bases, there was a span of 16 bases. Germline lookup yields CDR1 LGHNT and CDR2 FRNRAP. The CDR3 is 14 residues long. The CDR3 here is CASAGYSGRQPQHF. In nucleotides, the CDR3 is TGTGCTAGTGCAGGTTACTCAGGTCGTCAGCCCCAGCATTTT.

The chain is built from TRBV4-2 and TRBJ1-3, with D perhaps TRBD1 (5 bases). V was cut by 4 bases and J by 7 bases, with 11 bases left in between. CDR1 and CDR2 from the germline V gene are LGHNA and YNFKEQ. CDR3 length: 13 residues. CDR3 nucleotides: TGTGCCAGCAGCCCTTGGAGGGACAACACCATATATTTT. Its protein is CASSPWRDNTIYF.

Only a few counts were recorded for this clonotype. The chain recombines TRBV6-1 with TRBJ2-7; D remains unclear. Germline V gene data show CDR1 as MNHNS and CDR2 as SASEGT. The CDR3 has 18 residues. Trimming cost V 1 base and J 2 bases, with 21 bases left between them. CDR3 loop: CASSEGTLGTSNAYEQYF. In DNA form, the CDR3 reads TGTGCCAGCAGTGAAGGCACCCTGGGAACCAGCAATGCCTACGAGCAGTACTTC.

This chain connects TRBV6-2 or TRBV6-3 to TRBJ1-2, with 8 bases fitting TRBD1. The trim removed 0 bases at V and 3 bases at J, leaving 6 bases unmatched. Germline CDR1 MNHEY, CDR2 SVGEGT. The CDR3 is 16 residues long. The CDR3 sequence is CASSYSNRGFDYGYTF. The CDR3 DNA sequence: TGTGCCAGCAGTTACTCGAACAGGGGGTTCGACTATGGCTACACCTTC.

This clonotype was seen at least ten times. The chain combines TRBV7-3 with TRBJ2-1; 8 bases align to TRBD2. V lost 5 bases to trimming and J lost 8 bases; unmatched junction nucleotides: 5. CDR1 SGHTA and CDR2 FQGTGA come from the germline V gene. The CDR3 consists of 13 residues. CDR3 bases: TGTGCCAGCAGCACAACTAGCGGCGATGAGCAGTTCTTC. This encodes CASSTTSGDEQFF. Full variable domain (rest looked up from reference TRBV7-3 and TRBJ2-1): GAGVSQTPSNKVTEKGKYVELRCDPISGHTALYWYRQSLGQGPEFLIYFQGTGAADDSGLPNDRFFAVRPEGSVSTLKIQRTERGDSAVYLCASSTTSGDEQFFGPGTRLTVL.

The gene calls are TRBV20-1 and TRBJ2-7; maybe TRBD2 (6 bases). The CDR3 sequence is 16 residues long. Trimming cost V 1 base and J 0 bases, with 16 bases left between them. Germline values: CDR1 DFQATT, CDR2 SNEGSKA (reference sequence). The CDR3 sequence: CSARGEGSGFSYEQYF. The DNA for the CDR3 is TGCAGTGCTAGAGGAGAGGGTAGCGGCTTCTCCTACGAGCAGTACTTC.

This chain connects TRBV24-1 to TRBJ2-7; TRBD2 is a possible D gene (5 bases). Germline lookup yields CDR1 KGHDR and CDR2 SFDVKD. The CDR3 sequence is 17 residues long. Trimming pared 4 bases from V and 7 bases from J, leaving 25 bases between. CDR3 residues: CATSDPALAGDDNEQYF. The CDR3 DNA is TGTGCCACCAGTGACCCCGCATTGGCGGGCGATGACAATGAGCAGTACTTC.

The sample holds many counts of this clonotype. This sequence joins TRBV12-3 or TRBV12-4 and TRBJ1-5; maybe TRBD1 (5 bases). CDR3 length: 13 amino acids. V gave up 7 bases and J gave up 7 bases, with 14 bases separating them. The CDR3 reads CASTAGGGQPQHF. In nucleotides, the CDR3 is TGTGCCAGCACCGCGGGGGGAGGCCAGCCCCAGCATTTT.

This clonotype was seen at least ten times. V is TRBV7-9 and J is TRBJ2-1; possibly TRBD1 or TRBD2 for D (6 bases each). From germline, CDR1 is SEHNR and CDR2 FQNEAQ (reference sequence). Trimming stripped 4 bases from V and 8 bases from J, with 12 bases between. The CDR3 covers 13 residues. CDR3 nucleotide sequence: TGTGCCAGCAGCTCACGGGGGCTCGATGAGCAGTTCTTC. Translating gives CASSSRGLDEQFF. The variable domain in full, with the rest retrieved from reference TRBV7-9 and TRBJ2-1, is DTGVSQNPRHKITKRGQNVTFRCDPISEHNRLYWYRQTLGQGPEFLTYFQNEAQLEKSRLLSDRFSAERPKGSFSTLEIQRTEQGDSAMYLCASSSRGLDEQFFGPGTRLTVL.

The chain combines TRBV4-3 with TRBJ2-7, with 7 bases lining up with TRBD1. V trimming: 2 bases; J trimming: 4 bases; junction bases outside the gene matches: 5. The CDR3 runs to 14 residues. CDR1 is LGHNA, CDR2 YSLEER, per germline. CDR3 coding DNA: TGCGCCAGCAGCCAATCGACAGGGTGGTACGAGCAGTACTTC. Its protein product is CASSQSTGWYEQYF.

The chain recombines TRBV20-1 with TRBJ2-5; unclear D gene. The CDR3 consists of 11 residues. Looked up from germline, CDR1 is DFQATT and CDR2 is SNEGSKA (reference sequence). Trimming left V 4 bases short and J 4 bases short, with 7 bases between. The CDR3 nucleotides read TGCAGTGCTACTAGAGCAGAGACCCAGTACTTC. Its translation: CSATRAETQYF.

This clonotype was observed a handful of times. V is TRBV3-1 and J is TRBJ2-5; the match to TRBD2 covers 7 bases. Germline V gives CDR1 LGHDT, CDR2 YNNKEL (reference sequence). The junction had 6 bases not matched to a gene; V was cut back by 1 base and J by 4 bases. The length of the CDR3 is 15 residues. The CDR3 DNA reads TGTGCCAGCAGCCAAGGTCCGGGAGGAAGAGAGACCCAGTACTTC. Protein product: CASSQGPGGRETQYF.

CDR3 region: CASSLNEAGANVLTF. In nucleotides, the CDR3 is TGTGCCAGCAGCTTGAATGAAGCTGGGGCCAACGTCCTGACTTTC. The chain joins TRBV7-2 to TRBJ2-6; D gene uncertain. Germline CDR1 SGHTA, CDR2 FQGNSA. Trimming removed 3 bases from V and 2 bases from J, with 8 bases in between. CDR3 length equals 15 residues.

This clonotype was detected many times. The chain couples TRBV9 to TRBJ1-5, with D unresolved. Germline CDR1 is SGDLS and CDR2 is YYNGEE. CDR3 length: 13 residues. V lost 0 bases and J lost 5, with 6 bases in between. CDR3 sequence (DNA): TGTGCCAGCAGCGTAGCCGGGGATCAGCCCCAGCATTTT. This gives the protein CASSVAGDQPQHF.